This T cell receptor beta chain was identified during a study of blood T cell repertoires in COVID-19. Study details: Material from acute and convalescent COVID-19 was sourced from the United States, Italy and Spain.

Trimming took 6 bases from V and 7 from J, leaving 21 bases between them. In germline, CDR1 is MNHEY, CDR2 SMNVEV (reference sequence). The CDR3 loop spans 15 amino acids. In the authors' methods: Quantification of nucleated cells was approximated via reference gene primer amplification. The data were produced by immunoSEQ multiplex PCR, yet TCRdb's version contains in-frame clones alone and is incomplete. That table supplies the V and J calls and clone size; D and trimming were determined from the DNA. Of under 300,000 clones listed, 80% to 90% were seen once; the top ten hold about 4.6%. The chain recombines TRBV27 with TRBJ2-5; possible D gene TRBD2, 6 bases. The TCR comes from a woman aged 40 to 49 who had recovered from COVID-19. Input material: peripheral blood. Here the CDR3 reads CASSPLGWDGGTQYF. The CDR3 DNA follows: TGTGCCAGCAGCCCTCTGGGTTGGGACGGGGGGACCCAGTACTTC.